This TCR beta chain was captured in a study of T cell responses to AZD1222 COVID-19 vaccine. Whole-study context: Recipients boosted at about 4 weeks or about 12 weeks are pooled. The study's findings and limits: Repertoire collection took place solely once the T cell response had peaked. Nearly half of the spike-specific TCRs reportedly recognize variant regions that carry no mutations. Most donors were white British, females outnumbered males, and clonal diversity was possibly underestimated.

This CDR3 has 13 amino acids. Deletions cut 5 bases from V and 6 bases from J, with 14 bases between. Looked up from germline, CDR1 is MNHEY and CDR2 is SVGEGT. On this clone itself: Its antigen is unidentified.

Sequencing was performed with immunoSEQ multiplex PCR; in TCRdb, only in-frame clones are kept and a portion is missing. This sample carries approximately 120,000 clones, less than 90% of them seen once, and the ten largest clones take roughly 4%. The origin of this receptor is an adult in good health. The chain couples TRBV6-2 or TRBV6-3 to TRBJ2-7; tentative D call: TRBD1 (6 bases). The sequences come from peripheral blood, collected on day 0 of AZD1222 vaccination. CDR3 in amino acids: CASSPGDITEQYF. The CDR3, as DNA: TGTGCCAGCAGTCCCGGGGACATCACCGAGCAGTACTTC.